These 8 T cell receptor beta chains came from one sample sequenced in a study of OX40 agonist ivuxolimab in advanced cancers. TCRdb's copy holds only in-frame clones and misses some; the assay was immunoSEQ multiplex PCR. The table lists roughly 100,000 clones, 90% to 96% of them singletons. This specimen was CD4+ or CD8+ T cells sorted from blood, taken in a trial of the OX40 agonist ivuxolimab. Receptor source: an adult with an advanced solid tumor such as melanoma, head and neck, liver or kidney cancer.

This rearrangement joins TRBV7-9 to TRBJ2-7; D not resolved. The CDR3 loop spans 14 amino acids. Germline CDR1 and CDR2: SEHNR and FQNEAQ (reference sequence). V dropped 5 bases and J dropped 1 base, with 12 bases sitting between them. CDR3 amino acids: CASSPPVESYEQYF. The CDR3 DNA reads as TGTGCCAGCAGCCCCCCGGTCGAGTCCTACGAGCAGTACTTC.

The V gene is TRBV28, the J gene TRBJ2-1; D uncertain. Trimming stripped 6 bases from V and 2 bases from J, with 5 bases between. This CDR3 comprises 12 residues. Per germline, CDR1 MDHEN and CDR2 SYDVKM. As DNA, the CDR3 is TGTGCCAGCAGCGAAACCTACAATGAGCAGTTCTTC. This encodes CASSETYNEQFF.

The chain uses TRBV4-2 and TRBJ2-5; 15 nucleotides line up with TRBD2. This CDR3 spans 20 amino acids. J was trimmed by 1 base and V by 0 bases; bases with no gene match: 9. Germline-derived CDR1 and CDR2 are LGHNA and YNFKEQ. CDR3 sequence (DNA): TGTGCCAGCAGCCAAGAGGGACTAGCGGGAGGAGCCCGGAGCCAAGAGACCCAGTACTTC. This sequence encodes CASSQEGLAGGARSQETQYF.

The chain carries TRBV7-3 and TRBJ1-5; 10 bases align to TRBD1. The V gene end was trimmed by 5 bases and the J gene end by 3 bases; junction bases not matched to a gene: 4. This CDR3 is 15 amino acids long. Germline V gene sequence: CDR1 SGHTA, CDR2 FQGTGA. The CDR3 spells CASSRTGGFNQPQHF. In DNA, the CDR3 is TGTGCCAGCAGCAGGACAGGGGGATTCAATCAGCCCCAGCATTTT. The whole variable domain, filled in from reference TRBV7-3 and TRBJ1-5, reads GAGVSQTPSNKVTEKGKYVELRCDPISGHTALYWYRQSLGQGPEFLIYFQGTGAADDSGLPNDRFFAVRPEGSVSTLKIQRTERGDSAVYLCASSRTGGFNQPQHFGDGTRLSIL.

The CDR3 is CASSSDRGHSNQPQHF. The CDR3 DNA follows: TGTGCCAGCAGTTCTGACAGGGGGCATAGCAATCAGCCCCAGCATTTT. This chain uses TRBV7-9 with TRBJ1-5; TRBD1 matches at 10 bases. The CDR3 runs to 16 residues. V was clipped by 6 bases and J by 0 bases; unmatched bases: 5. Germline V CDR1 and CDR2: SEHNR, FQNEAQ (reference sequence).

CDR3 amino acids: CASSYRGQDEQYF. Here the CDR3 DNA reads TGTGCCAGCAGTTACAGGGGGCAGGACGAGCAGTACTTC. This chain uses TRBV28 with TRBJ2-7; 9 bases fit TRBD1. There are 13 residues in the CDR3. Looked up from germline, CDR1 is MDHEN and CDR2 is SYDVKM. Trimming cost V 4 bases and J 5 bases; bases outside gene matches: 3.

The rearrangement joins TRBV28 to TRBJ1-5; maybe TRBD1 (6 bases). Germline CDR1 MDHEN, CDR2 SYDVKM. The CDR3 spans 15 residues. V was clipped by 6 bases and J by 2 bases, with 14 bases between them. The DNA of the CDR3 is TGTGCCAGCAGCTCCCGCAGGGGAGGCAATCAGCCCCAGCATTTT. Residues: CASSSRRGGNQPQHF.

This clone was picked up one time. The CDR3 loop is CASGWSNEQFF. As DNA, the CDR3 is TGCGCCAGCGGTTGGAGTAATGAGCAGTTCTTC. The chain recombines TRBV10-1 with TRBJ2-1, with D hard to call. The CDR3 runs 11 residues. Germline V gives CDR1 WNHNN, CDR2 SYGVQD (reference sequence). V was pared by 8 bases and J by 7 bases, with 9 bases between.